This TCR beta chain was sequenced during a study of blood T cell repertoires in COVID-19 (dated by TCRdb to about 2020). Study-level background: Samples covering the acute and convalescent phases of COVID-19 were provided by collaborators in the United States, Italy and Spain. Subjects who had been exposed to COVID-19, were actively infected with it, or had recovered from it provided the deeply sampled blood TCRbeta repertoires that made up the dataset. Where available, HLA class I and class II types were taken from metadata supplied by the sample provider and were not determined by assay-based typing. A freely available public database, intended as a resource for researchers studying the immune response to SARS-CoV-2, is where the repertoires were released. The material from the prospective study consisted of cDNA or gDNA derived from T cells, B-cell-depleted T cells, or PBMCs. Samples were obtained from the ongoing ImmuneRACE study (first 160 participants) and from about 1,300 subjects provided by 6 global collaborators. The sample metadata nearly always contained a de-identified subject ID, COVID-19 status, age in years and sex.

The collaborating institutions used their own protocols to collect whole blood in K2EDTA tubes. For TCRbeta analysis, collaborators shipped samples in one of three forms: frozen whole blood, isolated PBMCs, or DNA extracted from either of those sample types. TCRbeta CDR3 regions were amplified from genomic DNA by means of the immunoSEQ Assay, a bias-controlled multiplex PCR. Regarding the original processing steps: The number of nucleated cells in each sample was estimated from the amplification of reference gene primers within the assay. To quantify the absolute abundance of each unique TCRbeta CDR3 rearrangement, sequence reads were collapsed and filtered. For each sample, productive Simpson clonality was calculated as the square root of Simpson's diversity index across productive rearrangements. Held by TCRdb, this immuneACCESS table contains in-frame sequences only and omits some clones. Under half of the omission traces to an unresolved V gene where checked; the cause of the rest is unknown. V, J and clone size are those of that table, while D and trimming were read from the DNA. This sample is represented by 110,000 to 150,000 clones; around 79% of them were singletons. Roughly 3.6% of the sample lies in the top ten.

The study at large found these results: How much clinical and demographic metadata was included differed by source and by participant, and the metadata was provided uncurated.

CDR1 and CDR2, per the germline V gene (reference sequence), are LNHNV and YYDKDF. Between the V and J ends, shortened by 0 bases and 5 bases respectively, the junction contains 5 bases. Counted from cysteine to phenylalanine, this CDR3 has 12 amino acids. Only the CDR3 DNA is retained, 36 bases long and in frame from the first base. In the case of this clone: Its antigen is unknown. No much larger clone exists at a distance of one base, and base qualities are not known.

Rearrangement joined TRBV15 to TRBJ2-7; no D segment can be confidently identified. This clonotype was sampled from a man aged 60 to 69 with acute or convalescent COVID-19. The sample consisted of peripheral blood. The CDR3 protein sequence reads: CATSRDRNEQYF. The nucleotides are TGTGCCACCAGCAGAGACAGGAACGAGCAGTACTTC.